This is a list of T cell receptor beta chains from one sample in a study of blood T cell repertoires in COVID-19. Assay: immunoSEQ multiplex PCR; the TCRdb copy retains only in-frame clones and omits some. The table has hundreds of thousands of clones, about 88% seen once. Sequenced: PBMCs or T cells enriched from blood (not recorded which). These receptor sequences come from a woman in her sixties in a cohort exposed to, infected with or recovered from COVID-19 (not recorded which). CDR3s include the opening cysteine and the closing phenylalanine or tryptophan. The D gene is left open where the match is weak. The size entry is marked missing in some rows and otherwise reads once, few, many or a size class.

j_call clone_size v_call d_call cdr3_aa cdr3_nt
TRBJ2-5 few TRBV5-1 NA CASSLGGPGETQYF TGCGCCAGCAGCTTGGGCGGTCCGGGGGAGACCCAGTACTTC
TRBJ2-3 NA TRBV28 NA CASSYRTDTQYF TGTGCCAGCAGTTACAGAACAGATACGCAGTATTTT
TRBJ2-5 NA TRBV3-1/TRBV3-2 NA CASSLLVGEGTQYF TGTGCCAGCAGCCTGCTGGTAGGAGAGGGGACCCAGTACTTC
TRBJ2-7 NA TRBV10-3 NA CAISIAEAFSYEQYF TGTGCCATCAGTATAGCGGAGGCCTTCTCCTACGAGCAGTACTTC
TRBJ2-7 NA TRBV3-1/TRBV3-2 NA CASSQASEQYF TGTGCCAGCAGCCAAGCTAGCGAGCAGTACTTC
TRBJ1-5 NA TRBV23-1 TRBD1 CASTSGTDSNQPQHF TGCGCCAGCACCTCCGGGACAGATAGCAATCAGCCCCAGCATTTT
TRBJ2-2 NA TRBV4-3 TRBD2 CASSQGLAEVTAGELFF TGCGCCAGCAGCCAAGGGCTAGCGGAGGTCACAGCCGGGGAGCTGTTTTTT
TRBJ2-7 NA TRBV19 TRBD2 CASSIDGGLVDEQYF TGTGCCAGTAGTATAGATGGGGGACTAGTTGACGAGCAGTACTTC
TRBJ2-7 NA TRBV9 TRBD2 CASSESSGSRYEQYF TGTGCCAGCAGCGAAAGTAGCGGGAGCAGATACGAGCAGTACTTC
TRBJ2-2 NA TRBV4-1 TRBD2 CASSQVGLAANTGELFF TGCGCCAGCAGCCAGGTGGGACTAGCGGCGAACACCGGGGAGCTGTTTTTT
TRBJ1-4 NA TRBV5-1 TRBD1 CASTFTGGSEKLFF TGCGCCAGTACCTTTACAGGGGGCAGTGAAAAACTGTTTTTT
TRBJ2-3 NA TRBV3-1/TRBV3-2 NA CASSHSTGRLADTQYF TGTGCCAGCAGCCACTCGACAGGCCGGCTAGCAGATACGCAGTATTTT
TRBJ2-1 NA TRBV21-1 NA CASRTSPPYNEQFF TGTGCCAGCAGAACTAGCCCCCCCTACAATGAGCAGTTCTTC
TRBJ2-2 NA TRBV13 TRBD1 CASSPTGTGDTGELFF TGTGCCAGCAGCCCCACCGGGACAGGGGACACCGGGGAGCTGTTTTTT
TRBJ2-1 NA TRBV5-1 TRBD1 CASSQTGVNEQFF TGCGCCAGCAGCCAGACAGGGGTCAATGAGCAGTTCTTC
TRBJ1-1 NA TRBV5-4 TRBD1 CASSWGRTGGYTEAFF TGTGCCAGCAGCTGGGGCAGAACAGGGGGCTATACTGAAGCTTTCTTT
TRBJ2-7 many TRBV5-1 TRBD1 CASSADRGNREQYF TGCGCCAGCAGCGCCGACAGGGGAAATCGGGAGCAGTACTTC
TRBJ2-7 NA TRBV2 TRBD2 CASSGGLAGGYEQYF TGTGCCAGCAGTGGCGGACTAGCGGGAGGATACGAGCAGTACTTC
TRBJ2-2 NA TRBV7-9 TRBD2 CASSPSGTSAGELFF TGTGCCAGCAGCCCATCCGGGACTAGCGCCGGGGAGCTGTTTTTT
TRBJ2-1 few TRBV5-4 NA CASSLEGKAVQFF TGTGCCAGCAGCTTGGAGGGGAAGGCGGTGCAGTTCTTC
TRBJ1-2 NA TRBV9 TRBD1 CASSVEGAPGYTF TGTGCCAGCAGCGTAGAGGGGGCGCCTGGCTACACCTTC
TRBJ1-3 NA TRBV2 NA CASSEVSNTIYF TGTGCCAGCAGTGAAGTATCAAACACCATATATTTT
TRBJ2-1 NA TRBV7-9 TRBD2 CASTRAGTNNEQFF TGTGCCAGCACCAGGGCCGGGACTAATAATGAGCAGTTCTTC
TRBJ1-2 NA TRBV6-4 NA CASSQGHYYGYTF TGTGCCAGCAGTCAGGGACACTACTATGGCTACACCTTC
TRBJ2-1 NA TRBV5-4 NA CASSSSKTRGGNEQFF TGTGCCAGCAGCTCATCCAAGACTAGGGGTGGCAATGAGCAGTTCTTC
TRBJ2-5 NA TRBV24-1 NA CATSGPGHPETQYF TGTGCCACCAGTGGCCCGGGACACCCAGAGACCCAGTACTTC
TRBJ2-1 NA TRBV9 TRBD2 CASTMTSGVYNEQFF TGTGCCAGCACCATGACTAGCGGAGTTTACAATGAGCAGTTCTTC
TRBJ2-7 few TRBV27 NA CASSLSKGNYEQYF TGTGCCAGCAGTTTATCTAAGGGGAACTACGAGCAGTACTTC
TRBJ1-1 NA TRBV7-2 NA CASSWRGRGNTEAFF TGTGCCAGCAGCTGGAGAGGACGGGGGAACACTGAAGCTTTCTTT
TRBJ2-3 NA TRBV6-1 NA CASSEAAGGWTTDTQYF TGTGCCAGCAGTGAAGCCGCTGGGGGCTGGACCACAGATACGCAGTATTTT